The 10 T cell receptor beta chains in this list originate from one sample, sequenced in a study of T cells in Graves' hyperthyroidism and ophthalmopathy. What was amplified from RNA transcripts were TCR beta CDR3 regions. Initially, a first-round RT-PCR of the TCR CDR3 employed the HTBI primer set. Each CDR3 protein is one row after TCRdb ran MiXCR on the multiplex PCR reads. The sample consists of about 600,000 distinct CDR3 sequences, around 15% of them appearing once. The specimen sequenced was blood. The receptors come from a woman aged 40 to 50 with Graves' ophthalmopathy.

This clonotype has a count of ten or more. The rearrangement joins TRBV20-1 to TRBJ1-4; D uncertain. Trimming left V 8 bases short and J 5 bases short, with 15 bases between. The length of the CDR3 is 13 residues. From germline, CDR1 is DFQATT and CDR2 SNEGSKA (reference sequence). The CDR3 spells CSLLADSNEKLFF. CDR3 coding DNA: TGCAGTCTTCTGGCAGATTCAAATGAAAAACTGTTTTTT.

This clonotype has more than one count but fewer than ten. The genes are TRBV5-1 and TRBJ1-6; D is uncertain. The CDR3 spans 15 residues. Trimming took 8 bases from V and 6 from J, leaving 18 bases between them. Germline lookup yields CDR1 SGHRS and CDR2 YFSETQ. The CDR3 sequence: CASGRDGLFNSPLHF. DNA for the CDR3: TGCGCCAGTGGGCGTGACGGACTTTTTAATTCACCCCTCCACTTT.

A word on this clonotype: Possible read error: a much larger clone is one base away. The rearrangement links TRBV3-1 to TRBJ1-1; the D gene is possibly TRBD1 (5 bases). The germline V gene has CDR1 LGHDT and CDR2 YNNKEL (reference sequence). V was pared by 4 bases and J by 3 bases, with 15 bases between. This CDR3 has 15 amino acids. The chain's CDR3 is CASSRDSRRDTEAFF. As DNA, the CDR3 is TGTGCCAGCAGCCGTGACAGCCGAAGAGACACTGAAGCTTTCTTT. Looking up the rest from reference TRBV3-1 and TRBJ1-1 gives the full variable domain: DTAVSQTPKYLVTQMGNDKSIKCEQNLGHDTMYWYKQDSKKFLKIMFSYNNKELIINETVPNRFSPKSPDKAHLNLHINSLELGDSAVYFCASSRDSRRDTEAFFGQGTRLTVV.

This clonotype appeared many times. The rearrangement uses TRBV11-2 and TRBJ2-3; perhaps TRBD2 as D (5 bases). CDR3 length: 17 amino acids. Between the trimmed V and J ends, which lost 3 bases and 3 bases, there was a span of 19 bases. Germline V lookup: CDR1 SGHAT, CDR2 FQNNGV. CDR3 sequence: CASSFSILSRTTDTQYF. DNA for the CDR3: TGTGCCAGCAGCTTTTCCATATTGTCTAGGACTACAGATACGCAGTATTTT.

This clonotype was seen ten or more times. The chain combines TRBV12-3 or TRBV12-4 with TRBJ1-6, with D tentatively TRBD1 (5 bases). With 3 bases removed from V and 7 bases from J, the gap between germline ends came to 7 bases. The CDR3 consists of 13 residues. Here the CDR3 DNA reads TGTGCCAGCAGTTTTGAGGGGAATTCACCCCTCCACTTT. Protein: CASSFEGNSPLHF.

This clonotype has ten or more counts. The rearrangement joins TRBV12-3 or TRBV12-4 to TRBJ1-1; unclear D gene. This CDR3 is 11 amino acids long. The V gene lost 10 bases and the J gene lost 0 bases, with 6 bases spanning the gap. The CDR3, as DNA: TGTGCCACAGGCGTGAACACTGAAGCTTTCTTT. Residues: CATGVNTEAFF.

This clonotype was seen ten or more times. The chain uses TRBV18 and TRBJ2-1, with TRBD1 matching over 8 bases. Germline CDR1 and CDR2: KGHSH and LQKENI. Losses at the gene ends were 1 base for V and 9 bases for J; bases not matched to a gene: 5. The CDR3 consists of 14 residues. This CDR3 is CASSPQTGVGEQFF. The CDR3 DNA reads TGTGCCAGCTCACCACAGACAGGGGTCGGTGAGCAGTTCTTC.

This clonotype was recorded many times. The chain couples TRBV6-2 or TRBV6-3 to TRBJ1-1, with 8 bases lining up with TRBD1. The CDR3 extends over 15 amino acids. The junction had 4 bases not matched to a gene; V was cut back by 0 bases and J by 4 bases. Germline V gene data show CDR1 as MNHEY and CDR2 as SVGEGT. CDR3 region: CASSYSARGLTEAFF. CDR3 nucleotide sequence: TGTGCCAGCAGTTACTCGGCCAGGGGGCTCACTGAAGCTTTCTTT.

This clonotype has more than one count but fewer than ten. This chain joins TRBV20-1 and TRBJ2-1, with D possibly TRBD2 on 5 matching bases. Trimming removed 4 bases at V and 5 bases at J, with 15 bases between. The CDR3 has 14 residues. Germline V gene lookup returns CDR1 DFQATT and CDR2 SNEGSKA (reference sequence). The CDR3 region has the DNA TGCAGTGCTATGCCCATCGGGATCAACAATGAGCAGTTCTTC. Its protein product is CSAMPIGINNEQFF.

This clonotype was seen many times. This chain's CDR3 is CASSSGTGITDTQYF. The DNA for the CDR3 is TGCGCCAGCAGTTCCGGGACAGGGATCACAGATACGCAGTATTTT. The chain links TRBV5-1 to TRBJ2-3, with 9 bases identical to TRBD1. Germline-derived CDR1 and CDR2 are SGHRS and YFSETQ. This CDR3 comprises 15 residues. V lost 5 bases, J lost 2 bases, and 6 bases stayed unmatched.